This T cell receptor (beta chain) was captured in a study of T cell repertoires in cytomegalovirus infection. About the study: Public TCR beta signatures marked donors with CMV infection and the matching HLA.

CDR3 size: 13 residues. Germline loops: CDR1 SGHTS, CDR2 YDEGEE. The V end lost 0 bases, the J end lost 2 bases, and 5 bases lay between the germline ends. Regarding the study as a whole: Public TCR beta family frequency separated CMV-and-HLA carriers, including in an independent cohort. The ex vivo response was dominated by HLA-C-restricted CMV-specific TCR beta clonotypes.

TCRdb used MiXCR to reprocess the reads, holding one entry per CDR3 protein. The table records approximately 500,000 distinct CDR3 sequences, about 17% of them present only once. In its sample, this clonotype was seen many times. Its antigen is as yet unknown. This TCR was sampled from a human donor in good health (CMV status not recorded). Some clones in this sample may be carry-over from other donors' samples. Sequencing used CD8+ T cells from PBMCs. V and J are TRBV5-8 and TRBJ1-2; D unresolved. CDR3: CASSLGENYGYTF. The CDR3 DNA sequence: TGTGCCAGCAGCTTGGGTGAGAACTATGGCTACACCTTC. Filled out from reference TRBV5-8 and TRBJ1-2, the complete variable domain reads EAGVTQSPTHLIKTRGQQATLRCSPISGHTSVYWYQQALGLGLQFLLWYDEGEERNRGNFPPRFSGRQFPNYSSELNVNALELEDSALYLCASSLGENYGYTFGSGTRLTVV.